This T cell receptor (beta chain) was recovered during a study of shared clonotypes between healthy human individuals. V was clipped by 0 bases and J by 1 base, with 7 bases between them. Germline CDR1 is SGHRS and CDR2 is YFSETQ. The CDR3 is 15 residues long. Sequenced by immunoSEQ multiplex PCR; TCRdb stores in-frame clones only, minus some. The table includes about 1 million clones, 70% to 80% detected once. On this clone itself: This sample also contains other DNA sequences that code for the same CDR3.

The TCR comes from a man younger than 30 in good health. V gene TRBV5-1 combines with J gene TRBJ2-2, with a tentative D call TRBD2 (5 bases). Sequenced input: memory CD4+ T cells sorted from blood. Subset indicated: CD45RA-negative fraction. The CDR3 spells CASSLDGRNTGELFF. The DNA for the CDR3 is TGCGCCAGCAGCTTGGATGGGAGGAACACCGGGGAGCTGTTTTTT.